Shown below are 30 T cell receptor beta chains from a single sample sequenced in a study of molecular identifiers for immune sequencing clone quantification. TCRdb independently ran MiXCR on the PCR reads; one entry per CDR3 protein. In the table there are about 510,000 distinct CDR3 sequences, 20% to 25% of which are singletons. Material for sequencing was naive CD8+ T cells from blood, with Jurkat cell RNA spiked in. This sample's subset: FACS-sorted CD8+CD4-CCR7+CD45RA+ naive T cells. The receptors were sampled from a human donor in good health. Some libraries in this study had Jurkat cell RNA spiked in.

This clonotype showed up just a few times. J is TRBJ2-7 and V is TRBV28; D is unclear. CDR3 length: 14 residues. The germline V and J ends were trimmed by 10 bases and 2 bases, with 18 bases remaining between them. The V gene's germline CDR1 is MDHEN and CDR2 SYDVKM. The CDR3 bases are TGTGCCACCTCACCACAGCCTCCCGCCTACGAGCAGTACTTC. This translates into CATSPQPPAYEQYF.

This clonotype occurred many times. The rearrangement joins TRBV27 to TRBJ2-7; 7 positions agree with TRBD2. The V and J ends lost 2 bases and 7 bases, in that order; junction bases with no gene match: 5. This CDR3 has 13 residues. Germline-derived CDR1 and CDR2 are MNHEY and SMNVEV (reference sequence). CDR3 in DNA: TGTGCCAGCAGTTTAGGCGGGGGACTGGAGCAGTACTTC. Translation: CASSLGGGLEQYF.

The chain uses TRBV23-1 and TRBJ2-5; 7 bases align to TRBD2. TRBV23-1 is placed among ORFs of uncertain function. The CDR3 is 17 amino acids. The V gene end was trimmed by 0 bases and the J gene end by 1 base; junction bases not matched to a gene: 8. The CDR3 nucleotides are TGCGCCAGCAGTCAATCGGGGCGGGGGTCAACCCAAGAGACCCAGTACTTC. It yields the protein CASSQSGRGSTQETQYF.

V gene TRBV6-4 combines with J gene TRBJ1-2; possible D gene TRBD1, 6 bases. V lost 1 base, J lost 4 bases, and 13 bases lay in between. The germline gives CDR1 MRHNA, CDR2 SNTAGT. This CDR3 region has 15 residues. The CDR3 loop reads CASSDWEGDGYGYTF. CDR3 sequence (DNA): TGTGCCAGCAGTGACTGGGAGGGGGACGGCTATGGCTACACCTTC.

The sample holds many counts of this clonotype. V and J are TRBV5-4 and TRBJ2-3, with 10 nucleotides matching TRBD2. J gave up 3 bases and V 3 bases, and 7 bases lay outside the gene matches. There are 16 residues in the CDR3. CDR1 and CDR2 (germline): SGHNT, YYREEE (reference sequence). The CDR3 loop reads CASSSDPSGSTDTQYF. CDR3 sequence (DNA): TGTGCCAGCAGCTCGGATCCTAGCGGGAGTACAGATACGCAGTATTTT.

This clonotype was seen only a few times. The V and J genes are TRBV6-2 or TRBV6-3 and TRBJ2-1; no clear D. The V end was cut by 10 bases, the J end by 6 bases, with 19 bases between. Germline values: CDR1 MNHEY, CDR2 SVGEGT. The CDR3 length is 14 residues. The CDR3: CATTSQSLSNEQFF. The CDR3 DNA follows: TGTGCCACCACCTCCCAAAGTTTAAGCAATGAGCAGTTCTTC.

V usage is TRBV20-1 and J usage is TRBJ2-7; 8 bases align to TRBD1. Germline V CDR1 and CDR2: DFQATT, SNEGSKA (reference sequence). The trim removed 1 base at V and 6 bases at J, leaving 17 bases unmatched. The CDR3 is made up of 17 amino acids. Written as DNA, the CDR3 is TGCAGTGCTAGAGTCGACACCACAGGGGGAACATATGGCGAGCAGTACTTC. Its protein is CSARVDTTGGTYGEQYF.

This clonotype was detected many times. The chain combines TRBV4-1 with TRBJ1-1; D is undetermined. CDR1 and CDR2 from the germline V gene are MGHRA and YSYEKL. Deletions cut 5 bases from V and 0 bases from J, with 10 bases between. The CDR3 runs 14 residues. The CDR3 bases are TGCGCCAGCAGCGCAGCCCACCTGAACACTGAAGCTTTCTTT. Translated: CASSAAHLNTEAFF.

About this clonotype: A read error may explain this, as a much larger clone is one base away. The conserved phenylalanine or tryptophan normally closing the CDR3 is absent here, so this likely arose from a read error. The chain couples TRBV7-6 to TRBJ2-6; D ambiguous. This CDR3 is 14 amino acids long. Per the germline V gene, CDR1 is SGHVS and CDR2 is FNYEAQ. Trimming stripped 5 bases from V and 2 bases from J, with 7 bases between. The CDR3 DNA reads as TGTGCCAGCAGCCAGAATACTGGGGCCAACGTCCTGACTTCC. Translating it yields CASSQNTGANVLTS.

This clonotype was counted many times. This chain joins TRBV27 and TRBJ2-1; the D is unclear. Per germline, CDR1 MNHEY and CDR2 SMNVEV (reference sequence). Trimming stripped 7 bases from V and 6 bases from J, with 16 bases between. The length of the CDR3 is 14 residues. The CDR3 loop reads CASNYQVGSNEQFF. In DNA, the CDR3 is TGTGCCAGCAACTACCAGGTCGGGTCCAATGAGCAGTTCTTC.

This clonotype was seen ten or more times. This chain links TRBV19 with TRBJ2-2; 7 nucleotides agree with TRBD2. Germline loops: CDR1 LNHDA, CDR2 SQIVND (reference sequence). V lost 6 bases to trimming and J lost 2 bases; unmatched junction nucleotides: 3. The CDR3 is 14 amino acids. The CDR3 sequence: CASSRDYNTGELFF. In DNA form, the CDR3 reads TGTGCCAGTAGCCGGGACTACAACACCGGGGAGCTGTTTTTT.

The rearrangement links TRBV4-3 to TRBJ1-5, with D possibly matching TRBD1 (6 bases). Between the trimmed V and J ends, which lost 0 bases and 1 base, there was a span of 10 bases. Germline CDR1 reads LGHNA; CDR2 reads YSLEER. This CDR3 region has 16 residues. In DNA form, the CDR3 reads TGCGCCAGCAGCCAAGACCCGGGGGCGAGCAATCAGCCCCAGCATTTT. Translated, it gives CASSQDPGASNQPQHF.

The chain carries TRBV20-1 and TRBJ2-3; D may be TRBD2 (5 bases). The CDR3 runs 16 residues. Germline V gene sequence: CDR1 DFQATT, CDR2 SNEGSKA (reference sequence). V was cut by 6 bases and J by 4 bases, with 23 bases left in between. The chain's CDR3 is CSAHPYNLVRADTQYF. CDR3 in DNA: TGCAGTGCCCACCCCTATAACCTAGTGCGGGCAGATACGCAGTATTTT.

CDR3 in DNA: TGTGCCAGCAGAGGAGCGGGACAGGGAGCGGGTAACACTGAAGCTTTCTTT. It yields the protein CASRGAGQGAGNTEAFF. V usage is TRBV6-2 or TRBV6-3 and J usage is TRBJ1-1; 9 positions match TRBD1. From germline, CDR1 is MNHEY and CDR2 SVGEGT. The V gene end was trimmed by 6 bases and the J gene end by 2 bases; junction bases not matched to a gene: 13. The CDR3 has 17 residues.

At least ten counts were recorded for this clonotype. The genes are TRBV27 and TRBJ2-7; 8 nucleotides line up with TRBD1. The CDR3 has 14 residues. The trim removed 6 bases at V and 7 bases at J, leaving 11 bases unmatched. Per germline, CDR1 MNHEY and CDR2 SMNVEV (reference sequence). In DNA, the CDR3 is TGTGCCAGCAGATGGACAGGGAGAGCCTCGGAGCAGTACTTC. Translated: CASRWTGRASEQYF.

At least ten counts were recorded for this clonotype. The J gene is TRBJ1-2, the V gene TRBV12-3 or TRBV12-4, with 10 bases matching TRBD1. The CDR3 length is 14 residues. V lost 5 bases and J lost 3; bases outside the gene matches: 3. The CDR3 DNA is TGTGCCAGCAGTCTTGGGACAGGGGACTATGGCTACACCTTC. This gives the protein CASSLGTGDYGYTF.

About this clonotype itself: A far bigger clonotype differs at one base, so this is likely a read error. The chain uses TRBV28 and TRBJ1-1; D gene unclear. CDR1 MDHEN and CDR2 SYDVKM come from the germline V gene. The V gene lost 3 bases and the J gene lost 1 base, with 6 bases spanning the gap. The CDR3 runs to 13 residues. The CDR3 DNA follows: TGTGCCAGCAGTTTTGACGGGAACACTGAAGCTTTCTTT. Translation: CASSFDGNTEAFF.

There are a few counts of this clonotype. The rearrangement links TRBV7-9 to TRBJ2-7, with D possibly being TRBD1 (6 bases). Per the germline V gene, CDR1 is SEHNR and CDR2 is FQNEAQ (reference sequence). Trimming stripped 6 bases from V and 2 bases from J, with 17 bases between. CDR3 length equals 15 residues. This CDR3 is CASSSTSGTPYEQYF. For the CDR3, the DNA is TGTGCCAGCAGTTCCACCTCCGGGACACCCTACGAGCAGTACTTC.

J is TRBJ2-5 and V is TRBV27; 7 positions agree with TRBD1. CDR1 and CDR2 (germline): MNHEY, SMNVEV (reference sequence). The V segment lost 2 bases and the J segment 1 base; nucleotides outside the gene matches: 13. This CDR3 comprises 18 residues. The CDR3 DNA is TGTGCCAGCAGTTTAGGGACAGACCCAATACCGACCCAAGAGACCCAGTACTTC. Amino acid sequence: CASSLGTDPIPTQETQYF.

As regards this clonotype: A much bigger clone sits one base away, suggesting this may be a read error. V usage is TRBV9 and J usage is TRBJ1-1, with D unclear. In germline, CDR1 is SGDLS, CDR2 YYNGEE. The germline V and J ends were trimmed by 7 bases and 2 bases, with 12 bases remaining between them. This CDR3 region has 13 residues. The CDR3 DNA sequence: TGTGCCAGCGGCGATACAGCAAACACTGAAGCTTTCTTT. It yields the protein CASGDTANTEAFF.

With respect to this clonotype: One junction end disagrees with the germline gene, perhaps due to a read error. V usage is TRBV7-9 and J usage is TRBJ2-3; D may be TRBD1 (5 bases). Germline CDR1 reads SEHNR; CDR2 reads FQNEAQ (reference sequence). The CDR3 spans 13 residues. The CDR3, as DNA: TGTGCCAGCAGACCCAGTTTTACAGGTACGCAGTATTTT. This codes for CASRPSFTGTQYF.

This clonotype was found a few times. The J gene is TRBJ2-1, the V gene TRBV27; a weak D match, TRBD2 (5 bases). V was pared by 2 bases and J by 9 bases, with 20 bases between. Germline loops: CDR1 MNHEY, CDR2 SMNVEV (reference sequence). This CDR3 has 16 amino acids. The CDR3 bases are TGTGCCAGCAGTTTAATCCAACCCCTAGCTTTCAGTGAGCAGTTCTTC. It encodes CASSLIQPLAFSEQFF.

V gene TRBV7-9 combines with J gene TRBJ2-7, with TRBD1 matching over 8 bases. The germline V gene encodes CDR1 SEHNR and CDR2 FQNEAQ (reference sequence). J lost 7 bases, V lost 5 bases, and 10 bases had no gene match. The CDR3 runs to 14 residues. Here the CDR3 DNA reads TGTGCCAGCAGCCACGACAGGGGCCCAACAGAGCAGTACTTC. Translating gives CASSHDRGPTEQYF.

This clonotype was counted only a few times. V and J are TRBV19 and TRBJ2-6; D remains ambiguous. V dropped 1 base and J dropped 0 bases, with 7 bases sitting between them. Germline V gene data show CDR1 as LNHDA and CDR2 as SQIVND (reference sequence). The CDR3 extends over 16 amino acids. CDR3 loop: CASSIGVSSGANVLTF. CDR3 nucleotides: TGTGCCAGTAGTATAGGGGTTAGCTCTGGGGCCAACGTCCTGACTTTC.

The chain has TRBV7-6 and TRBJ2-5; 7 bases match TRBD2. Germline assignment: CDR1 SGHVS and CDR2 FNYEAQ. Losses at the gene ends were 6 bases for V and 2 bases for J; bases not matched to a gene: 9. CDR3 length: 15 residues. CDR3 residues: CASSSERDFQETQYF. CDR3 bases: TGTGCCAGCAGTTCCGAGCGGGATTTTCAAGAGACCCAGTACTTC.

The chain carries TRBV7-8 and TRBJ2-6, with D possibly matching TRBD2 (5 bases). This CDR3 contains 16 residues. The V gene lost 5 bases and the J gene lost 0 bases, with 11 bases spanning the gap. CDR1 is SGHVS and CDR2 is FQNEAQ in the germline V gene. The CDR3 DNA follows: TGTGCCAGCAGCCCGGACGGACTCTCTGGGGCCAACGTCCTGACTTTC. Residues: CASSPDGLSGANVLTF.

The CDR3 loop is CASSYGVKGAGTEAFF. Here the CDR3 DNA reads TGTGCCAGCAGTTACGGGGTGAAGGGGGCAGGAACTGAAGCTTTCTTT. The rearrangement joins TRBV6-6 to TRBJ1-1; 7 nucleotides line up with TRBD1. Per the germline V gene, CDR1 is MNHNY and CDR2 is SVGAGI (reference sequence). J lost 5 bases, V lost 2 bases, and 11 bases had no gene match. This CDR3 is built from 16 residues.

This clonotype has a handful of counts. The CDR3 bases are TGTGCCAGCAGCCAAAGCGGGAGGTCGGGCGAGCAGTACTTC. Protein: CASSQSGRSGEQYF. This rearrangement joins TRBV27 to TRBJ2-7; 9 bases agree with TRBD2. The CDR3 is 14 amino acids. From germline, CDR1 is MNHEY and CDR2 SMNVEV (reference sequence). The trim removed 6 bases at V and 6 bases at J, leaving 9 bases unmatched.

This clonotype was observed many times. The chain is built from TRBV10-3 and TRBJ1-2; D ambiguous. The CDR3 runs 11 residues. Germline-derived CDR1 and CDR2 are ENHRY and SYGVKD. Trimming took 7 bases from V and 1 from J, leaving 4 bases between them. The CDR3 sequence is CAIKNNYGYTF. CDR3 nucleotide sequence: TGTGCCATCAAGAATAACTATGGCTACACCTTC.

In its sample, this clonotype was seen a few times. This chain's CDR3 is CSARGVRADTQYF. The DNA for the CDR3 is TGCAGTGCTAGAGGGGTTAGGGCAGATACGCAGTATTTT. V and J are TRBV20-1 and TRBJ2-3; D unclear. The CDR3 is made up of 13 amino acids. V shed 1 base and J shed 4 bases, with 9 bases lying between them. CDR1 is DFQATT and CDR2 is SNEGSKA in the germline V gene (reference sequence).